This TCR beta chain was identified during a study of OX40 agonist ivuxolimab in advanced cancers. Method: immunoSEQ multiplex PCR; TCRdb's copy keeps in-frame clones and lacks some. This sample has approximately 76,000 clones, with 75% to 90% found just once. The V and J ends lost 8 bases and 3 bases, in that order; junction bases with no gene match: 10. The CDR3 consists of 14 residues. The germline V gene has CDR1 SQVTM and CDR2 ANQGSEA. Regarding the study as a whole: In the 0.1 to 3.0 mg/kg range, CD4+ and CD8+ blood T cells had expanded clonally by week 6.

Details on this clone: Its antigen remains unidentified.

The sequencing here drew on CD4+ or CD8+ T cells sorted from blood, taken in a trial of the OX40 agonist ivuxolimab. This sequence originates from an adult with an advanced solid tumor such as melanoma, head and neck, liver or kidney cancer. This chain connects TRBV29-1 to TRBJ1-1, with 9 bases that match TRBD1. CDR3 loop: CSTRTGVGDTEAFF. CDR3 bases: TGCAGCACCCGGACAGGGGTTGGGGACACTGAAGCTTTCTTT. The full variable domain, completed using reference TRBV29-1 and TRBJ1-1, is SAVISQKPSRDICQRGTSLTIQCQVDSQVTMMFWYRQQPGQSLTLIATANQGSEATYESGFVIDKFPISRPNLTFSTLTVSNMSPEDSSIYLCSTRTGVGDTEAFFGQGTRLTVV.